Each of the 32 T cell receptor beta chains below was sequenced from the same sample in a study of OX40 agonist ivuxolimab in advanced cancers. The library was prepared using the immunoSEQ multiplex PCR assay. TCRdb stores this immuneACCESS table with in-frame sequences only. Part of the clones is absent; in the studies checked, under half of the shortfall reflects unresolved V genes, and no reason is known for the rest. Across this sample there are around 87,000 clones, with 94% seen only once. Clones ranked in the top ten supply around 3% of the sample. The sequencing here drew on CD4+ or CD8+ T cells sorted from blood, taken in a trial of the OX40 agonist ivuxolimab. The receptors here all came from an adult with an advanced solid tumor such as melanoma, head and neck, liver or kidney cancer.

The V call is TRBV29-1, the J call TRBJ1-1; 9 nucleotides match TRBD1. The CDR3 spans 14 residues. From germline, CDR1 is SQVTM and CDR2 ANQGSEA. The J segment lost 1 base and the V segment lost 6 bases, leaving 6 bases of the junction unmatched. The CDR3 reads CSVTGGATNTEAFF. The CDR3 DNA sequence: TGCAGCGTAACAGGGGGCGCGACGAACACTGAAGCTTTCTTT. Full variable domain (rest looked up from reference TRBV29-1 and TRBJ1-1): SAVISQKPSRDICQRGTSLTIQCQVDSQVTMMFWYRQQPGQSLTLIATANQGSEATYESGFVIDKFPISRPNLTFSTLTVSNMSPEDSSIYLCSVTGGATNTEAFFGQGTRLTVV.

This clone was picked up one time. The chain combines TRBV19 with TRBJ1-1, with unresolved D. CDR3 length: 14 residues. The ends were cut back, 3 bases at V and 3 bases at J, with 11 bases in the middle. Germline CDR1 and CDR2: LNHDA and SQIVND (reference sequence). The CDR3 coding sequence is TGTGCCAGTAGTATTCGGCAGTGGGACACTGAAGCTTTCTTT. As protein: CASSIRQWDTEAFF.

The chain carries TRBV27 and TRBJ1-1; a weak D match, TRBD1 (5 bases). V was clipped by 1 base and J by 0 bases, with 9 bases between them. Germline lookup yields CDR1 MNHEY and CDR2 SMNVEV (reference sequence). There are 15 residues in the CDR3. CDR3 nucleotides: TGTGCCAGCAGTTTATTGGGGCCCCTGAACACTGAAGCTTTCTTT. It yields the protein CASSLLGPLNTEAFF.

This rearrangement joins TRBV4-3 to TRBJ1-4; no definite D call. Germline-derived CDR1 and CDR2 are LGHNA and YSLEER. With 0 bases removed from V and 3 bases from J, the gap between germline ends came to 8 bases. The CDR3 length is 15 residues. CDR3 sequence reads: CASSQDGLANEKLFF. For the CDR3, the DNA is TGCGCCAGCAGCCAAGATGGCTTAGCTAATGAAAAACTGTTTTTT.

The chain couples TRBV29-1 to TRBJ2-3, with 7 bases fitting TRBD2. The junction had 7 bases not matched to a gene; V was cut back by 4 bases and J by 6 bases. The germline CDR1 and CDR2 sequences are SQVTM and ANQGSEA. CDR3 length equals 13 residues. CDR3 region: CSVVPTSLDTQYF. DNA of the CDR3: TGCAGCGTTGTACCGACTAGCTTGGATACGCAGTATTTT.

The genes are TRBV6-5 and TRBJ2-7; no clear D gene. This CDR3 has 11 residues. Germline CDR1 and CDR2: MNHEY and SVGAGI. Trimming left V 0 bases short and J 7 bases short, with 4 bases between. Here the CDR3 reads CASSYSREQYF. The CDR3 DNA is TGTGCCAGCAGTTACTCGCGTGAGCAGTACTTC.

J is TRBJ2-1 and V is TRBV27; a weak D match, TRBD1 (6 bases). Trimming shortened V by 6 bases and J by 0 bases, and 12 bases separated the two germline ends. Looked up from germline, CDR1 is MNHEY and CDR2 is SMNVEV (reference sequence). The CDR3 is made up of 15 amino acids. DNA for the CDR3: TGTGCCAGCAGGGTGGGGGCCTACTCCTACAATGAGCAGTTCTTC. This encodes CASRVGAYSYNEQFF.

This chain uses TRBV2 with TRBJ2-3; 11 bases are a match to TRBD2. The CDR3 loop spans 19 amino acids. The V and J ends lost 6 bases and 2 bases, in that order; junction bases with no gene match: 16. Germline CDR1 and CDR2: SNHLY and FYNNEI. The CDR3: CASRPRASGGRYLTDTQYF. The CDR3 region has the DNA TGTGCCAGCAGACCCAGGGCTAGCGGGGGGCGCTACCTCACAGATACGCAGTATTTT.

The chain carries TRBV13 and TRBJ2-1; no clear D gene. The CDR3 covers 15 residues. V was cut by 0 bases and J by 7 bases, with 13 bases left in between. Germline assignment: CDR1 PRHDT and CDR2 FYEKMQ (reference sequence). Here the CDR3 DNA reads TGTGCCAGCAGCTTAGGCCTTGGGTTTGGGAATGAGCAGTTCTTC. Translating gives CASSLGLGFGNEQFF.

The genes are TRBV19 and TRBJ1-5, with no clear D. Trimming removed 1 base at V and 5 bases at J, with 12 bases between. Germline loops: CDR1 LNHDA, CDR2 SQIVND (reference sequence). This CDR3 has 15 amino acids. CDR3: CASSIGQWEDQPQHF. In DNA form, the CDR3 reads TGTGCCAGTAGTATAGGCCAGTGGGAGGATCAGCCCCAGCATTTT. The full variable domain, with the rest looked up from reference TRBV19 and TRBJ1-5, is DGGITQSPKYLFRKEGQNVTLSCEQNLNHDAMYWYRQDPGQGLRLIYYSQIVNDFQKGDIAEGYSVSREKKESFPLTVTSAQKNPTAFYLCASSIGQWEDQPQHFGDGTRLSIL.

This clone was detected once. The V call is TRBV29-1, the J call TRBJ2-1; D is perhaps TRBD1 (5 bases). Germline values: CDR1 SQVTM, CDR2 ANQGSEA. The CDR3 has 13 amino acids. The V gene lost 7 bases and the J gene lost 7 bases, with 17 bases spanning the gap. CDR3 DNA sequence: TGCAGCGGGGGCTCACCCCAGGGAAATGAGCAGTTCTTC. Its translation is CSGGSPQGNEQFF.

The chain joins TRBV30 to TRBJ2-5; D may match TRBD1 or TRBD2 (5 bases each). V lost 1 base, J lost 4 bases, and 13 bases lay in between. Germline CDR1 reads GTSNPN; CDR2 reads SVGIG (reference sequence). This CDR3 contains 14 residues. Here the CDR3 reads CAWSGRGGGETQYF. As DNA, the CDR3 is TGTGCCTGGAGTGGACGCGGTGGGGGAGAGACCCAGTACTTC.

This chain links TRBV13 with TRBJ2-5; D may match TRBD1 or TRBD2 (5 bases each). Trimming removed 4 bases at V and 2 bases at J, with 8 bases between. Per the germline V gene, CDR1 is PRHDT and CDR2 is FYEKMQ (reference sequence). CDR3 length equals 13 residues. CDR3 residues: CASSSGPQETQYF. DNA for the CDR3: TGTGCCAGCAGCTCGGGACCTCAAGAGACCCAGTACTTC.

The rearrangement links TRBV7-2 to TRBJ1-2; 7 positions match TRBD1. CDR3 size: 19 residues. CDR1 SGHTA and CDR2 FQGNSA come from the germline V gene. V was pared by 1 base and J by 8 bases, with 22 bases of the junction left unmatched. CDR3 in DNA: TGTGCCAGCAGCTTAGTTTCCCTACTCGAAGGGGACAGCGGAAAGGGCTACACCTTC. Translation: CASSLVSLLEGDSGKGYTF.

This chain links TRBV27 with TRBJ2-5; perhaps TRBD2 as D (7 bases). The CDR3 covers 17 residues. Germline-derived CDR1 and CDR2 are MNHEY and SMNVEV (reference sequence). The V end lost 5 bases, the J end lost 2 bases, and 21 bases lay between the germline ends. As DNA, the CDR3 is TGTGCCAGCAGTCCTCAATACAGGGAGGGCGTTCAAGAGACCCAGTACTTC. Protein product: CASSPQYREGVQETQYF.

The chain links TRBV6-6 to TRBJ1-1; 7 bases line up with TRBD1. The CDR3 extends over 11 amino acids. Germline CDR1 reads MNHNY; CDR2 reads SVGAGI (reference sequence). V dropped 6 bases and J dropped 8; count of bases not matched to a gene: 3. CDR3 DNA sequence: TGTGCCAGCAGAACAGGGGTAGAAGCTTTCTTT. Residues: CASRTGVEAFF.

The CDR3 DNA follows: TGTGCCAGCAGCCAGAGGACTAGCGGGAGTCAACTCCCCGGGGAGCTGTTTTTT. It is translated as CASSQRTSGSQLPGELFF. The chain couples TRBV4-2 to TRBJ2-2; 13 nucleotides line up with TRBD2. The CDR3 totals 18 residues. Germline loops: CDR1 LGHNA, CDR2 YNFKEQ. V gave up 3 bases and J gave up 6 bases; unmatched junction bases: 10.

The CDR3 spells CATSATGGARETQYF. The CDR3 DNA follows: TGTGCCACCAGCGCCACAGGGGGCGCACGGGAGACCCAGTACTTC. The chain has TRBV15 and TRBJ2-5; 9 nucleotides line up with TRBD1. The length of the CDR3 is 15 residues. J was trimmed by 5 bases and V by 5 bases; bases with no gene match: 9. The germline CDR1 and CDR2 sequences are LNHNV and YYDKDF (reference sequence).

The J gene is TRBJ1-5, the V gene TRBV27; 10 bases align to TRBD1. Germline V gene data show CDR1 as MNHEY and CDR2 as SMNVEV (reference sequence). The V segment lost 8 bases and the J segment 7 bases; nucleotides outside the gene matches: 5. The length of the CDR3 is 13 residues. CDR3 sequence reads: CASGDRGNQPQHF. The DNA for the CDR3 is TGTGCCAGCGGGGACAGGGGAAACCAGCCCCAGCATTTT.

This clone was seen just once. The gene calls are TRBV27 and TRBJ2-5; 7 bases line up with TRBD1. CDR1 is MNHEY and CDR2 is SMNVEV in the germline V gene (reference sequence). The CDR3 runs 15 residues. Germline trimming cut 3 bases from V and 4 bases from J; bases unmatched to any gene: 8. CDR3 sequence reads: CASSLEGGSRETQYF. In DNA, the CDR3 is TGTGCCAGCAGTTTGGAAGGGGGCAGCCGAGAGACCCAGTACTTC.

The chain couples TRBV5-4 to TRBJ1-5; D may be TRBD1 (6 bases). CDR3 length: 14 amino acids. The V end lost 0 bases, the J end lost 5 bases, and 9 bases lay between the germline ends. Germline CDR1 reads SGHNT; CDR2 reads YYREEE (reference sequence). The CDR3 region is CASSLGGGDQPQHF. The CDR3 nucleotides read TGTGCCAGCAGCTTGGGAGGGGGTGATCAGCCCCAGCATTTT.

V is TRBV2 and J is TRBJ1-1, with D tentatively TRBD1 (5 bases). CDR1 SNHLY and CDR2 FYNNEI come from the germline V gene. The CDR3 runs 15 residues. The V gene lost 5 bases and the J gene lost 0 bases, with 13 bases spanning the gap. The CDR3 loop is CASSRPGLMNTEAFF. The CDR3 nucleotides read TGTGCCAGCAGTAGGCCGGGACTGATGAACACTGAAGCTTTCTTT.

This chain uses TRBV4-3 with TRBJ2-7; D unclear. Trimming pared 0 bases from V and 0 bases from J, leaving 15 bases between. This CDR3 is built from 17 residues. CDR1 and CDR2 from the germline V gene are LGHNA and YSLEER. The CDR3 sequence is CASSQDLWTSSSYEQYF. The CDR3 coding sequence is TGCGCCAGCAGCCAAGATTTGTGGACGTCAAGCTCCTACGAGCAGTACTTC.

The chain couples TRBV6-5 to TRBJ2-2, with D possibly TRBD1 on 6 matching bases. V lost 6 bases and J 4 bases, leaving 15 bases between the germline ends. Germline V gene sequence: CDR1 MNHEY, CDR2 SVGAGI. The CDR3 consists of 15 residues. DNA for the CDR3: TGTGCCAGCAGCCTTACAGGGTCCACCACCGGGGAGCTGTTTTTT. Translation: CASSLTGSTTGELFF.

The V call is TRBV15, the J call TRBJ1-4, with 8 bases lining up with TRBD1. CDR3 length: 16 residues. Germline V gene sequence: CDR1 LNHNV, CDR2 YYDKDF (reference sequence). With V trimmed by 1 base and J by 10 bases, 11 bases remained unmatched. The CDR3: CATSRAGDRTSPKLFF. CDR3 sequence (DNA): TGTGCCACCAGCAGAGCCGGGGACAGGACCTCTCCAAAACTGTTTTTT.

This chain joins TRBV27 and TRBJ2-5, with a weak D call TRBD1 (6 bases). V dropped 6 bases and J dropped 5 bases, with 19 bases sitting between them. Germline CDR1 is MNHEY and CDR2 is SMNVEV (reference sequence). The CDR3 consists of 15 residues. CDR3 sequence reads: CASSLSPGVRETQYF. DNA for the CDR3: TGTGCCAGCAGCTTGTCTCCAGGGGTCCGGGAGACCCAGTACTTC.

The V and J genes are TRBV9 and TRBJ2-5, with TRBD2 matching over 13 bases. CDR1 and CDR2 from the germline V gene are SGDLS and YYNGEE. CDR3 size: 16 residues. V lost 3 bases, J lost 4 bases, and 6 bases stayed unmatched. For the CDR3, the DNA is TGTGCCAGCAGCGACCGACTAGCGGGGGGTAGAGAGACCCAGTACTTC. Translating it yields CASSDRLAGGRETQYF.

The chain employs TRBV30 and TRBJ1-2, with D possibly matching TRBD1 (5 bases). CDR3 length: 12 amino acids. Germline CDR1 GTSNPN, CDR2 SVGIG (reference sequence). V gave up 5 bases and J gave up 5 bases, with 12 bases separating them. The CDR3 protein is CAWSDPGYGYTF. CDR3 bases: TGTGCCTGGTCCGATCCAGGGTATGGCTACACCTTC.

The chain couples TRBV19 to TRBJ2-1; no clear D. CDR3 length: 14 amino acids. Trimming removed 7 bases at V and 5 bases at J, with 15 bases between. Germline V lookup: CDR1 LNHDA, CDR2 SQIVND (reference sequence). The CDR3 region has the DNA TGTGCCAGTAAAGAATTCCTCTTTGACAATGAGCAGTTCTTC. This gives the protein CASKEFLFDNEQFF.

The chain links TRBV11-2 to TRBJ2-1; no reliable D call. This CDR3 has 12 residues. CDR1 SGHAT and CDR2 FQNNGV come from the germline V gene. Trimming took off 5 bases at V and 9 bases at J, with 11 bases between the two ends. The CDR3 DNA reads TGTGCCAGCAGCCCAGGCTCACCTGAGCAGTTCTTC. Protein sequence: CASSPGSPEQFF.

Points on this clone: A read error may produce the germline difference seen at one junction end. This rearrangement joins TRBV15 to TRBJ2-1; 8 nucleotides agree with TRBD2. CDR3 length: 17 amino acids. Germline V lookup: CDR1 LNHNV, CDR2 YYDKDF (reference sequence). This CDR3 is CAASRGAGEDLYNEQFF. CDR3 nucleotides: TGTGCCGCCAGCAGAGGAGCGGGAGAGGACCTCTACAATGAGCAGTTCTTC.

The chain carries TRBV4-1 and TRBJ1-6, with unresolved D. The germline V and J ends were trimmed by 0 bases and 5 bases, with 11 bases remaining between them. Germline CDR1 reads MGHRA; CDR2 reads YSYEKL. The CDR3 consists of 16 residues. The CDR3 region is CASSQEVWADNSPLHF. The CDR3 bases are TGCGCCAGCAGCCAAGAGGTTTGGGCAGATAATTCACCCCTCCACTTT.